This T cell receptor (beta chain) was documented in a study of shared clonotypes between healthy human individuals. Germline CDR1 and CDR2: MDHEN and SYDVKM. Trimming removed 2 bases from V and 8 bases from J, with 12 bases in between. The CDR3 sequence is 13 residues long. Points on this clone: The antigen is not known.

Researchers partitioned CD4+ cells into CD45RA+ naive and CD45RA-negative memory subsets. Findings and limits, study-wide: Naive subsets tended to show greater estimated richness than memory subsets. The expectation was that sequencing depth would affect clonotype sharing among donors.

How the authors handled the data: Owing to the provision of junction-only sequences devoid of quality scores by immunoSEQ, filtering differed. Some clones are missing from TCRdb's copy, which holds only in-frame ones; the method was immunoSEQ multiplex PCR. D and trimming were read from the DNA, whereas the V and J calls and clone size are those reported in that table. The data contain over a million clones, 96% of them singletons. V usage is TRBV28 and J usage is TRBJ1-1, with D perhaps TRBD1 (5 bases). This TCR derives from a man aged 25-40 years in good health. The sequencing input was naive CD4+ T cells sorted from blood. Subset meaning: CD45RA+ positively selected. The CDR3 spells CASSLGGFGEAFF. Here the CDR3 DNA reads TGTGCCAGCAGTTTAGGGGGGTTTGGGGAAGCTTTCTTT.